The next 13 T cell receptor beta chains were all read from a single sample in a study of T-cell reconstitution after alpha-beta-depleted transplantation in children (dated by TCRdb to about 2016). The library was generated by PCR. The sequencer was an Illumina HiSeq 2500. To normalize quantification of the TCRbeta repertoire, the TCR libraries were built with molecular barcoding that relied on unique molecular identifiers. TCRdb took the public reads, trimmed them with fastp at Q25, ran MiXCR for clone calling and kept in-frame beta chains. Under each unique CDR3 protein, matching rows form one entry showing the most common genes and DNA. Here the sample has approximately 400,000 distinct CDR3 sequences; 11% occur a single time. Together, the top ten hold approximately 5% of the sample. The specimen was PBMCs from the stem cell graft donor, collected from the stem cell graft. Receptors were obtained from a human donor who donated a stem cell graft to a child with acute myeloid leukemia.

The chain couples TRBV20-1 to TRBJ2-1; no clear D. CDR1 DFQATT and CDR2 SNEGSKA come from the germline V gene (reference sequence). Trimming removed 3 bases from V and 0 bases from J, with 12 bases in between. This CDR3 comprises 15 residues. CDR3 nucleotide sequence: TGCAGTGCTAGCGATCTTAGGAGCTCCTACAATGAGCAGTTCTTC. It encodes CSASDLRSSYNEQFF.

This clonotype was counted ten times or more. The rearrangement joins TRBV4-2 to TRBJ2-1, with TRBD2 identical over 11 bases. Germline CDR1 reads LGHNA; CDR2 reads YNFKEQ. Trimming removed 0 bases from V and 6 bases from J; junction bases left unmatched: 4. The CDR3 length is 16 residues. The CDR3 sequence is CASSQETGTSGNEQFF. The CDR3 bases are TGTGCCAGCAGCCAAGAGACCGGGACTAGCGGCAATGAGCAGTTCTTC.

This clonotype has only a few counts. V usage is TRBV5-1 and J usage is TRBJ2-1, with 8 bases identical to TRBD2. J was trimmed by 8 bases and V by 2 bases; bases with no gene match: 9. Germline values: CDR1 SGHRS, CDR2 YFSETQ. The CDR3 consists of 15 residues. The CDR3 sequence: CASSFNPGGSDEQFF. Written as DNA, the CDR3 is TGCGCCAGCAGCTTTAATCCGGGAGGGAGCGATGAGCAGTTCTTC. Variable domain in full (rest from reference TRBV5-1 and TRBJ2-1): KAGVTQTPRYLIKTRGQQVTLSCSPISGHRSVSWYQQTPGQGLQFLFEYFSETQRNKGNFPGRFSGRQFSNSRSEMNVSTLELGDSALYLCASSFNPGGSDEQFFGPGTRLTVL.

This clonotype was found a few times. The J gene is TRBJ2-5, the V gene TRBV5-6; D perhaps matches TRBD2 (6 bases). The length of the CDR3 is 14 residues. Germline V gene sequence: CDR1 SGHDT, CDR2 YYEEEE. V lost 0 bases and J lost 6, with 12 bases in between. DNA of the CDR3: TGTGCCAGCAGCTTGGCTGCAGGGAGGAAGACCCAGTACTTC. Translation: CASSLAAGRKTQYF. Based on the CDR3 plus reference TRBV5-6 and TRBJ2-5, the full variable domain is DAGVTQSPTHLIKTRGQQVTLRCSPKSGHDTVSWYQQALGQGPQFIFQYYEEEERQRGNFPDRFSGHQFPNYSSELNVNALLLGDSALYLCASSLAAGRKTQYFGPGTRLLVL.

This clonotype was picked up a small number of times. The chain links TRBV9 to TRBJ1-3; D unclear. With 0 bases removed from V and 4 bases from J, the gap between germline ends came to 14 bases. CDR3 length: 16 amino acids. Germline values: CDR1 SGDLS, CDR2 YYNGEE. The CDR3 nucleotides are TGTGCCAGCAGCGTAGTTCCGGAGGGCGCAGGAAACACCATATATTTT. Translating it yields CASSVVPEGAGNTIYF.

This chain joins TRBV3-1 and TRBJ2-3, with a tentative D call TRBD2 (5 bases). The CDR3 extends over 18 amino acids. V lost 11 bases and J 2 bases, leaving 29 bases between the germline ends. Germline V gives CDR1 LGHDT, CDR2 YNNKEL (reference sequence). The CDR3 DNA is TGTGCCTTCAGTCCAGCCCTAAGGGAGCGGACGAACACAGATACGCAGTATTTT. Protein product: CAFSPALRERTNTDTQYF.

This clonotype occurred many times. This chain joins TRBV20-1 and TRBJ2-1, with 7 bases aligning to TRBD2. Unmatched junction bases numbered 8, after V lost 5 bases and J lost 7 bases. Germline V gives CDR1 DFQATT, CDR2 SNEGSKA (reference sequence). The length of the CDR3 is 13 residues. CDR3 DNA sequence: TGCAGTGCTTCACGGGAGGTGGTAAATGAGCAGTTCTTC. Residues: CSASREVVNEQFF.

The sample holds many counts of this clonotype. A read error may account for a junction end that differs from germline. The chain couples TRBV6-5 to TRBJ1-2; TRBD1 is a possible D gene (6 bases). Per germline, CDR1 MNHEY and CDR2 SVGAGI. CDR3 length equals 11 residues. DNA for the CDR3: TGTGCCAGCAGTGCCCCTCCGGGACACTTCTTC. It is translated as CASSAPPGHFF.

The V call is TRBV25-1, the J call TRBJ1-3, with D tentatively TRBD1 (6 bases). The CDR3 has 15 amino acids. Per the germline V gene, CDR1 is MGHDK and CDR2 is SYGVNS. V gave up 1 base and J gave up 4 bases, with 11 bases separating them. The DNA of the CDR3 is TGTGCCAGCAGTGAATCGTGGGGGCTAGGAAACACCATATATTTT. This gives the protein CASSESWGLGNTIYF.

This clonotype occurred many times. The rearrangement uses TRBV2 and TRBJ2-1; 9 bases align to TRBD1. Unmatched junction bases numbered 16, after V lost 3 bases and J lost 4 bases. Looked up from germline, CDR1 is SNHLY and CDR2 is FYNNEI. The CDR3 is 19 amino acids. The CDR3: CASSDPTGGYEKAYNEQFF. CDR3 nucleotides: TGTGCCAGCAGTGATCCCACAGGGGGCTACGAAAAGGCATACAATGAGCAGTTCTTC.

CDR3 loop: CSASRDRGHSPLHF. The CDR3 DNA sequence: TGCAGTGCTAGCCGGGACAGGGGTCATTCACCCCTCCACTTT. The chain couples TRBV20-1 to TRBJ1-6; 10 bases are a match to TRBD1. There are 14 residues in the CDR3. CDR1 and CDR2 from the germline V gene are DFQATT and SNEGSKA (reference sequence). The J segment lost 8 bases and the V segment lost 3 bases, leaving 4 bases of the junction unmatched.

This clonotype was seen a single time. V usage is TRBV20-1 and J usage is TRBJ1-5, with D possibly matching TRBD1 (6 bases). CDR1 and CDR2 from the germline V gene are DFQATT and SNEGSKA (reference sequence). The CDR3 length is 15 residues. V was pared by 0 bases and J by 2 bases, with 11 bases between. CDR3 residues: CSAREEGEGNQPQHF. DNA for the CDR3: TGCAGTGCTAGAGAGGAGGGGGAAGGCAATCAGCCCCAGCATTTT.

This clonotype was found many times. The chain couples TRBV20-1 to TRBJ1-4, with D uncertain. The germline CDR1 and CDR2 sequences are DFQATT and SNEGSKA (reference sequence). V lost 6 bases, J lost 8 bases, and 16 bases lay in between. The CDR3 loop spans 13 amino acids. The CDR3 here is CSAHGGNNEKLFF. As DNA, the CDR3 is TGCAGTGCACATGGAGGAAATAACGAAAAACTGTTTTTT.